The rows below give T cell receptor beta chains drawn from one sample of a study of blood T cell repertoires in COVID-19. Sequencing used immunoSEQ multiplex PCR; TCRdb keeps in-frame clones, though not all of them. The sample carries approximately 300,000 clones, about 90% recorded once. The specimen sequenced was PBMCs or T cells enriched from blood (not recorded which). Source of these receptors: a woman in her 30s who had recovered from COVID-19. The CDR3 runs from the conserved cysteine through the conserved F or W. The order of the fields is J gene, V gene, D gene, clone size, CDR3 DNA, CDR3 protein. D genes are given only for firm matches. Rows give clone size only sometimes, using once, few, many, or a class for an expanded clone.

j_gene: TRBJ1-1
v_gene: TRBV19
d_gene: NA
abundance: NA
CDR3nt: TGTGCCAGTAGTACAGCGGGAGCTGAAGCTTTCTTT
CDR3aa: CASSTAGAEAFF

j_gene: TRBJ1-3
v_gene: TRBV30
d_gene: TRBD1
abundance: NA
CDR3nt: TGTGCCTGGGAAGGGACAGTTCGGGGGAACACCATATATTTT
CDR3aa: CAWEGTVRGNTIYF

j_gene: TRBJ2-5
v_gene: TRBV7-2
d_gene: TRBD2
abundance: NA
CDR3nt: TGTGCCAGCAGCCGTCTCGGACTAGCGGGGGGGCCCCAAGAGACCCAGTACTTC
CDR3aa: CASSRLGLAGGPQETQYF

j_gene: TRBJ1-1
v_gene: TRBV6-5
d_gene: NA
abundance: once
CDR3nt: TGTGCCAGCGGGGGGGGAAACACTGAAGCTTTCTTT
CDR3aa: CASGGGNTEAFF

j_gene: TRBJ1-1
v_gene: TRBV6-2/TRBV6-3
d_gene: TRBD1
abundance: few
CDR3nt: TGTGCCAGCAGCGACAGGGACACTGAAGCTTTCTTT
CDR3aa: CASSDRDTEAFF

j_gene: TRBJ1-2
v_gene: TRBV5-1
d_gene: NA
abundance: NA
CDR3nt: TGCGCCAGCAGCTTGGGGGCCTATGGCTACACCTTC
CDR3aa: CASSLGAYGYTF

j_gene: TRBJ1-2
v_gene: TRBV7-9
d_gene: NA
abundance: once
CDR3nt: TGTGCCAGCAGCCCCCACGGAGGGGCAAACTATGGCTACACCTTC
CDR3aa: CASSPHGGANYGYTF

j_gene: TRBJ1-6
v_gene: TRBV18
d_gene: TRBD1
abundance: NA
CDR3nt: TGTGCCAGCTCACCACAGGGACAGGGATCCTATAATTCACCCCTCCACTTT
CDR3aa: CASSPQGQGSYNSPLHF

j_gene: TRBJ1-1
v_gene: TRBV7-2
d_gene: NA
abundance: NA
CDR3nt: TGTGCCAGCAGCTTAGACAGGGCCCTCACTGAAGCTTTCTTT
CDR3aa: CASSLDRALTEAFF

j_gene: TRBJ2-2
v_gene: TRBV5-5
d_gene: TRBD2
abundance: few
CDR3nt: TGTGCCAGCAGCCATAGGACTAGCGGAGGGACCGGGGAGCTGTTTTTT
CDR3aa: CASSHRTSGGTGELFF

j_gene: TRBJ2-1
v_gene: TRBV5-1
d_gene: NA
abundance: NA
CDR3nt: TGCGCCAGCAGCTTGGTACGAGACGGGGAGCAGTTCTTC
CDR3aa: CASSLVRDGEQFF

j_gene: TRBJ1-4
v_gene: TRBV6-5
d_gene: NA
abundance: NA
CDR3nt: TGTGCCAGCAGTTATAGTCCTAGGGGCAATGAAAAACTGTTTTTT
CDR3aa: CASSYSPRGNEKLFF

j_gene: TRBJ2-3
v_gene: TRBV27
d_gene: TRBD2
abundance: NA
CDR3nt: TGTGCCAGCAGCCTGATCCGGACTAGCGGGGGGACTGACACAGATACGCAGTATTTT
CDR3aa: CASSLIRTSGGTDTDTQYF

j_gene: TRBJ1-3
v_gene: TRBV28
d_gene: NA
abundance: NA
CDR3nt: TGTGCCACGGCGGTCGGAAACACCATATATTTT
CDR3aa: CATAVGNTIYF

j_gene: TRBJ2-5
v_gene: TRBV19
d_gene: TRBD2
abundance: NA
CDR3nt: TGTGCCAGTAGTATGTTTTCGATCGGGACTAGCGGGGTAAAAGAGACCCAGTACTTC
CDR3aa: CASSMFSIGTSGVKETQYF

j_gene: TRBJ2-1
v_gene: TRBV19
d_gene: NA
abundance: NA
CDR3nt: TGTGCCAGTAACCTGGGAGGAAATGAGCAGTTCTTC
CDR3aa: CASNLGGNEQFF

j_gene: TRBJ2-5
v_gene: TRBV18
d_gene: TRBD1
abundance: NA
CDR3nt: TGTGCCAGCTCACGGGCAGGGGGCATTGAGACCCAGTACTTC
CDR3aa: CASSRAGGIETQYF

j_gene: TRBJ2-4
v_gene: TRBV27
d_gene: TRBD2
abundance: NA
CDR3nt: TGTGCCAGCAAACACGGCGGGGGGCCTGGGAACATTCAGTACTTC
CDR3aa: CASKHGGGPGNIQYF

j_gene: TRBJ2-1
v_gene: TRBV6-5
d_gene: NA
abundance: NA
CDR3nt: TGTGCCAGCAGCTCCGACAGGAACAATGAGCAGTTCTTC
CDR3aa: CASSSDRNNEQFF

j_gene: TRBJ1-6
v_gene: TRBV5-4
d_gene: NA
abundance: NA
CDR3nt: TGTGCCAGCAGCCCCGGTGGGGGGAGGTCGGATTCACCCCTCCACTTT
CDR3aa: CASSPGGGRSDSPLHF

j_gene: TRBJ1-5
v_gene: TRBV30
d_gene: TRBD1
abundance: NA
CDR3nt: TGTGCCTGGAGTTTCCCGGACAGGGGGCTGACCCGGGGGAATCAGCCCCAGCATTTT
CDR3aa: CAWSFPDRGLTRGNQPQHF

j_gene: TRBJ2-1
v_gene: TRBV3-1/TRBV3-2
d_gene: NA
abundance: NA
CDR3nt: NA
CDR3aa: CASSQDVAGGTAFF

j_gene: TRBJ1-4
v_gene: TRBV9
d_gene: TRBD1
abundance: NA
CDR3nt: TGTGCCAGCAGCGCCCGACAGGGGGTAGGTGAAAAACTGTTTTTT
CDR3aa: CASSARQGVGEKLFF

j_gene: TRBJ1-1
v_gene: TRBV7-9
d_gene: TRBD1
abundance: few
CDR3nt: TGTGCCAGCAGCTTAGTTAACAGGGGACTCGAAGCTTTCTTT
CDR3aa: CASSLVNRGLEAFF

j_gene: TRBJ2-7
v_gene: TRBV9
d_gene: NA
abundance: NA
CDR3nt: TGTGCCAGCAGCGCGTCAGGATTTAACTACGAGCAGTACTTC
CDR3aa: CASSASGFNYEQYF

j_gene: TRBJ2-3
v_gene: TRBV5-5
d_gene: TRBD1
abundance: NA
CDR3nt: TGTGCCAGCAGCCGCGGACAGGGCGCTAGCACAGATACGCAGTATTTT
CDR3aa: CASSRGQGASTDTQYF

j_gene: TRBJ1-1
v_gene: TRBV4-2
d_gene: NA
abundance: NA
CDR3nt: TGTGCCAGCAGCCAAGACGCCGGTCGGACACACAACACTGAAGCTTTCTTT
CDR3aa: CASSQDAGRTHNTEAFF

j_gene: TRBJ1-5
v_gene: TRBV5-1
d_gene: NA
abundance: NA
CDR3nt: TGCGCCAGCAGCTTGTATGGCCCTCAGGGGCCATATAGCAATCAGCCCCAGCATTTT
CDR3aa: CASSLYGPQGPYSNQPQHF

j_gene: TRBJ2-6
v_gene: TRBV29-1
d_gene: NA
abundance: NA
CDR3nt: TGCAGCGTTGAACTCGGGACAGCATGGGGGGCTGGGGCCAACGTCCTGACTTTC
CDR3aa: CSVELGTAWGAGANVLTF

j_gene: TRBJ1-1
v_gene: TRBV7-5
d_gene: NA
abundance: NA
CDR3nt: TGTGCCAGAAGCTCCGGGACAGTGGGGGGGAACACTGAAGCTTTCTTT
CDR3aa: CARSSGTVGGNTEAFF

j_gene: TRBJ1-2
v_gene: TRBV28
d_gene: TRBD1
abundance: NA
CDR3nt: TGTGCCAGCAGCTCTCCGACAGGGGCATTTGAGATTGACTATGGCTACACCTTC
CDR3aa: CASSSPTGAFEIDYGYTF

j_gene: TRBJ1-4
v_gene: TRBV28
d_gene: NA
abundance: NA
CDR3nt: TGTGCCAGCAGTTCCCGGGGGGATGAAAAACTGTTTTTT
CDR3aa: CASSSRGDEKLFF

j_gene: TRBJ1-2
v_gene: TRBV5-4
d_gene: TRBD1
abundance: few
CDR3nt: TGTGCCAGCAGCCAAGACAGGGATAACTATGGCTACACCTTC
CDR3aa: CASSQDRDNYGYTF

j_gene: TRBJ2-7
v_gene: TRBV3-1/TRBV3-2
d_gene: TRBD1
abundance: NA
CDR3nt: TGTGCCAGCAGCCAAGTCCGGGCAGGGGGCTCCTACGAGCAGTACTTC
CDR3aa: CASSQVRAGGSYEQYF

j_gene: TRBJ2-7
v_gene: TRBV5-4
d_gene: NA
abundance: NA
CDR3nt: TGTGCCAGCAGCCTGGGAGCCCCCTACGAGCAGTACTTC
CDR3aa: CASSLGAPYEQYF

j_gene: TRBJ2-3
v_gene: TRBV19
d_gene: TRBD2
abundance: NA
CDR3nt: TGTGCCAGTAGTCCTGGACTAGCGGCACCAAGGACGGCCAGCACAGATACGCAGTATTTT
CDR3aa: CASSPGLAAPRTASTDTQYF

j_gene: TRBJ2-1
v_gene: TRBV6-5
d_gene: NA
abundance: NA
CDR3nt: TGTGCCAGCACCCCTGGACTAGCCAGGGGGGGGGAGCAGTTCTTC
CDR3aa: CASTPGLARGGEQFF

j_gene: TRBJ1-5
v_gene: TRBV27
d_gene: TRBD1
abundance: NA
CDR3nt: TGTGCCAGCAGTTCACAGGGGAATCGCAATCAGCCCCAGCATTTT
CDR3aa: CASSSQGNRNQPQHF

j_gene: TRBJ2-7
v_gene: TRBV10-3
d_gene: NA
abundance: NA
CDR3nt: TGTGCCATCAGACAGGGTTACGAGCAGTACTTC
CDR3aa: CAIRQGYEQYF

j_gene: TRBJ2-7
v_gene: TRBV19
d_gene: TRBD1
abundance: NA
CDR3nt: TGTGCCAGTAGTGCCCAGACAGGGGGCTTCTACGAGCAGTACTTC
CDR3aa: CASSAQTGGFYEQYF

j_gene: TRBJ1-6
v_gene: TRBV28
d_gene: NA
abundance: NA
CDR3nt: TGTGCCAGCCTCAGGGTCGCCCCGAGGATCTCCTATAATTCACCCCTCCACTTT
CDR3aa: CASLRVAPRISYNSPLHF

j_gene: TRBJ1-2
v_gene: TRBV19
d_gene: NA
abundance: once
CDR3nt: TGTGCCAGTAGTATGGGCCGCAACTATGGCTACACCTTC
CDR3aa: CASSMGRNYGYTF

j_gene: TRBJ1-2
v_gene: TRBV27
d_gene: NA
abundance: NA
CDR3nt: TGTGCCAGCAGTCCGTTTCGGAACTATGGCTACACCTTC
CDR3aa: CASSPFRNYGYTF

j_gene: TRBJ1-2
v_gene: TRBV6-1
d_gene: NA
abundance: few
CDR3nt: TGTGCCAGCAGTGAGCCCCGGGGGGGGGCCGATGGCTACACCTTC
CDR3aa: CASSEPRGGADGYTF

j_gene: TRBJ1-2
v_gene: TRBV5-1
d_gene: NA
abundance: once
CDR3nt: TGCGCCAGCAGCTTGGAAGGAGGTGGCTACACCTTC
CDR3aa: CASSLEGGGYTF

j_gene: TRBJ1-6
v_gene: TRBV6-1
d_gene: NA
abundance: NA
CDR3nt: TGTGCCAGCAGTGAAGCGTTAGTTTCACCCCTCCACTTT
CDR3aa: CASSEALVSPLHF

j_gene: TRBJ2-5
v_gene: TRBV27
d_gene: NA
abundance: NA
CDR3nt: TGTGCCAGCAGTCTGAGTCCGGTGGAGACCCAGTACTTC
CDR3aa: CASSLSPVETQYF

j_gene: TRBJ1-1
v_gene: TRBV15
d_gene: TRBD1
abundance: NA
CDR3nt: TGTGCCACCAGCAGAATCCACTTTCGGGACAGGACATATAACACTGAAGCTTTCTTT
CDR3aa: CATSRIHFRDRTYNTEAFF

j_gene: TRBJ2-3
v_gene: TRBV9
d_gene: NA
abundance: NA
CDR3nt: TGTGCCAGCAGCGACCGGGGGGCCTACACAGATACGCAGTATTTT
CDR3aa: CASSDRGAYTDTQYF

j_gene: TRBJ1-6
v_gene: TRBV19
d_gene: NA
abundance: NA
CDR3nt: TGTGCCAGTACGGAAGGATCGGGATTTGGCTCACCCCTCCACTTT
CDR3aa: CASTEGSGFGSPLHF

j_gene: TRBJ1-1
v_gene: TRBV6-1
d_gene: NA
abundance: NA
CDR3nt: TGTGCCAGCAGTGAATACGTACAGGGGAACACTGAAGCTTTCTTT
CDR3aa: CASSEYVQGNTEAFF

j_gene: TRBJ2-1
v_gene: TRBV5-1
d_gene: TRBD1
abundance: NA
CDR3nt: TGCGCCAGCAGCCGGGACAGGGGGCGCGATGAGCAGTTCTTC
CDR3aa: CASSRDRGRDEQFF

j_gene: TRBJ1-1
v_gene: TRBV4-1
d_gene: NA
abundance: NA
CDR3nt: TGCGCCAGCAGCCAAGGGGTGCGGGGCTTAGCTGAGGGCACTGAAGCTTTCTTT
CDR3aa: CASSQGVRGLAEGTEAFF

j_gene: TRBJ1-5
v_gene: TRBV28
d_gene: TRBD1
abundance: NA
CDR3nt: TGTGCCAGCCTACAGGGGGGCAATCAGCCCCAGCATTTT
CDR3aa: CASLQGGNQPQHF

j_gene: TRBJ1-2
v_gene: TRBV11-2
d_gene: NA
abundance: NA
CDR3nt: TGTGCCAGCAGCTTAGTCCCTGGGGGTGCCGGGACTGAGTATGGCTACACCTTC
CDR3aa: CASSLVPGGAGTEYGYTF

j_gene: TRBJ1-5
v_gene: TRBV15
d_gene: NA
abundance: NA
CDR3nt: TGTGCCACCAGCAGAACAGGCGGCAATCAGCCCCAGCATTTT
CDR3aa: CATSRTGGNQPQHF

j_gene: TRBJ2-7
v_gene: TRBV6-6
d_gene: TRBD2
abundance: NA
CDR3nt: TGTGCCAGCAGTCAGTCTCGGGGAGGGATCAGTTACGAGCAGTACTTC
CDR3aa: CASSQSRGGISYEQYF

j_gene: TRBJ2-5
v_gene: TRBV28
d_gene: NA
abundance: once
CDR3nt: TGTGCCAGCCAGCATAACCTGGGGGGTAGGGAGACCCAGTACTTC
CDR3aa: CASQHNLGGRETQYF

j_gene: TRBJ2-7
v_gene: TRBV30
d_gene: NA
abundance: NA
CDR3nt: TGTGCCTGGAGGAGAACGGCGGGTTGGGGGGGCAACGAGCAGTACTTC
CDR3aa: CAWRRTAGWGGNEQYF